One sample yielded the 12 T cell receptor beta chains listed below, sequenced in a study of blood T cell repertoires in COVID-19. Profiling relied on immunoSEQ multiplex PCR, and the TCRdb table lists in-frame clones only, not all of them. Among around 170,000 clones listed, more than 70% were seen once. Sequenced material: peripheral blood. Every receptor here comes from a man younger than 30 with active or convalescent COVID-19.

The chain employs TRBV29-1 and TRBJ2-3; TRBD2 is a possible D gene (5 bases). V lost 5 bases and J 2 bases, leaving 14 bases between the germline ends. There are 14 residues in the CDR3. Germline V CDR1 and CDR2: SQVTM, ANQGSEA. CDR3 DNA: TGCAGCGTTAGGACTGCCTCTGTCACAGATACGCAGTATTTT. Amino acid sequence: CSVRTASVTDTQYF.

This clone came up once. The chain employs TRBV19 and TRBJ2-1, with D unclear. The CDR3 is 15 amino acids. The V and J ends lost 4 bases and 0 bases respectively, with 10 bases between them. The germline CDR1 and CDR2 sequences are LNHDA and SQIVND (reference sequence). In DNA, the CDR3 is TGTGCCAGTAGTAGTGCGTTAAGCTCCTACAATGAGCAGTTCTTC. Amino acid sequence: CASSSALSSYNEQFF.

The gene calls are TRBV4-2 and TRBJ2-2, with 9 bases lining up with TRBD1. The CDR3 sequence is 15 residues long. The V gene end was trimmed by 4 bases and the J gene end by 8 bases; junction bases not matched to a gene: 8. Germline loops: CDR1 LGHNA, CDR2 YNFKEQ. The CDR3 coding sequence is TGTGCCAGCAGCCGTGGGACAGGGAAGGGAGGGGAGCTGTTTTTT. Residues: CASSRGTGKGGELFF.

The chain employs TRBV7-8 and TRBJ1-2; tentative D call: TRBD1 (5 bases). V was shortened by 2 bases and J by 0 bases, with 7 bases between the two germline ends. The CDR3 loop spans 14 amino acids. In germline, CDR1 is SGHVS, CDR2 FQNEAQ. The DNA for the CDR3 is TGTGCCAGCAGCTTAAGGGGCGCTAACTATGGCTACACCTTC. Translated: CASSLRGANYGYTF. Combining the CDR3 with reference TRBV7-8 and TRBJ1-2 gives the whole variable domain GAGVSQSPRYKVAKRGQDVALRCDPISGHVSLFWYQQALGQGPEFLTYFQNEAQLDKSGLPSDRFFAERPEGSVSTLKIQRTQQEDSAVYLCASSLRGANYGYTFGSGTRLTVV.

There are a few counts of this clone. The V gene is TRBV25-1, the J gene TRBJ2-3, with D possibly TRBD2 on 6 matching bases. V dropped 3 bases and J dropped 3 bases, with 13 bases sitting between them. This CDR3 comprises 15 residues. CDR1 and CDR2 from the germline V gene are MGHDK and SYGVNS. The CDR3 here is CASSDGGLLTDTQYF. In DNA form, the CDR3 reads TGTGCCAGCAGTGATGGGGGACTGTTAACAGATACGCAGTATTTT.

This rearrangement joins TRBV7-2 to TRBJ2-1; 10 nucleotides agree with TRBD2. This CDR3 has 18 amino acids. CDR1 SGHTA and CDR2 FQGNSA come from the germline V gene. After removal of 6 bases from V and 6 bases from J, the junction contained 17 bases not matched to a gene. The CDR3 here is CASRARRAGGPGGNEQFF. CDR3 coding DNA: TGTGCCAGCAGGGCTAGGAGAGCGGGAGGGCCTGGCGGCAATGAGCAGTTCTTC.

The chain couples TRBV29-1 to TRBJ2-2, with 9 bases aligning to TRBD1. The CDR3 is 14 residues long. V lost 7 bases, J lost 5 bases, and 8 bases stayed unmatched. Germline CDR1 and CDR2: SQVTM and ANQGSEA. The CDR3: CSAETGGRTGELFF. CDR3 DNA sequence: TGCAGCGCCGAGACAGGGGGTCGAACCGGGGAGCTGTTTTTT.

The chain carries TRBV4-1 and TRBJ1-2, with D tentatively TRBD1 (6 bases). The germline V gene has CDR1 MGHRA and CDR2 YSYEKL. V was clipped by 1 base and J by 8 bases, with 14 bases between them. This CDR3 has 14 amino acids. CDR3 DNA: TGCGCCAGCAGCCAAGGAAGGGGGTTCGGAGGCTACACCTTC. Its protein product is CASSQGRGFGGYTF.

The rearrangement joins TRBV19 to TRBJ1-1, with 8 bases identical to TRBD1. This CDR3 has 14 residues. With 7 bases clipped from V and 4 bases from J, the junction kept 8 bases outside the gene matches. Germline V CDR1 and CDR2: LNHDA, SQIVND (reference sequence). This chain's CDR3 is CASNHRGSSTEAFF. CDR3 sequence (DNA): TGTGCCAGTAACCACAGGGGGTCGAGCACTGAAGCTTTCTTT.

CDR3 region: CASSPERGSSYNEQFF. In nucleotides, the CDR3 is TGTGCCAGCTCACCTGAGCGGGGAAGCTCCTACAATGAGCAGTTCTTC. J is TRBJ2-1 and V is TRBV18; 7 positions agree with TRBD2. CDR1 is KGHSH, CDR2 LQKENI, per germline. This CDR3 has 16 residues. The V gene end was trimmed by 3 bases and the J gene end by 0 bases; junction bases not matched to a gene: 5. Full variable domain (outside the CDR3, taken from reference TRBV18 and TRBJ2-1): NAGVMQNPRHLVRRRGQEARLRCSPMKGHSHVYWYRQLPEEGLKFMVYLQKENIIDESGMPKERFSAEFPKEGPSILRIQQVVRGDSAAYFCASSPERGSSYNEQFFGPGTRLTVL.

The chain combines TRBV6-1 with TRBJ1-2; D is possibly TRBD1 (6 bases). Germline V gene lookup returns CDR1 MNHNS and CDR2 SASEGT. CDR3 size: 15 residues. V lost 3 bases to trimming and J lost 2 bases, with 13 bases between them. CDR3 sequence reads: CASSDTGSRNYGYTF. CDR3 in DNA: TGTGCCAGCAGTGATACAGGGTCACGGAACTATGGCTACACCTTC.

V and J are TRBV5-1 and TRBJ2-7, with D possibly being TRBD2 (5 bases). This CDR3 region has 11 residues. Germline CDR1 and CDR2: SGHRS and YFSETQ. V was clipped by 5 bases and J by 2 bases, with 5 bases between them. DNA of the CDR3: TGCGCCAGCAGGGAGGCCTACGAGCAGTACTTC. It is translated as CASREAYEQYF.